A single sample gave rise to the 22 T cell receptor beta chains below, sequenced in a study of breast tumors, draining lymph nodes, adjacent tissues (dated by TCRdb to the mid-2010s). Lymph node samples were obtained from the axillary draining lymph nodes of breast cancer patients. Receptors were amplified or captured by multiplex PCR. The sequencer listed for this sample is Illumina HiSeq 2000. TCRdb reran the public reads through fastp at Q25 and MiXCR, keeping productive beta chains. Every distinct CDR3 protein forms one entry, paired with its most common genes and DNA. This sample comprises some 83,000 distinct CDR3 sequences, 15% to 20% of them detected only once. The top ten constitute over 2% of the sample. The material sequenced was axillary lymph node tissue. The receptors were gathered from a female donor with breast cancer. Some clones in this sample may be carry-over from other donors' samples.

The chain joins TRBV19 to TRBJ1-3; D is unresolved. The germline V gene encodes CDR1 LNHDA and CDR2 SQIVND (reference sequence). V gave up 4 bases and J gave up 4 bases, with 14 bases separating them. The CDR3 is 15 amino acids. CDR3 bases: TGTGCCAGTAGTACCCGACGAGGGCAAGGAAACACCATATATTTT. Amino acids: CASSTRRGQGNTIYF. The entire variable domain, with the rest obtained from reference TRBV19 and TRBJ1-3, is as follows: DGGITQSPKYLFRKEGQNVTLSCEQNLNHDAMYWYRQDPGQGLRLIYYSQIVNDFQKGDIAEGYSVSREKKESFPLTVTSAQKNPTAFYLCASSTRRGQGNTIYFGEGSWLTVV.

This clonotype showed up just a few times. The gene calls are TRBV27 and TRBJ2-7, with a possible D match to TRBD1 (6 bases). V dropped 5 bases and J dropped 0 bases, with 20 bases sitting between them. This CDR3 has 17 residues. From germline, CDR1 is MNHEY and CDR2 SMNVEV (reference sequence). Here the CDR3 DNA reads TGTGCCAGCAGTCCTTATCGGACAGACTTTAGCTCCTACGAGCAGTACTTC. This gives the protein CASSPYRTDFSSYEQYF.

This clonotype was detected many times. The chain links TRBV6-1 to TRBJ2-3, with D maybe TRBD1 (5 bases). Germline V gene lookup returns CDR1 MNHNS and CDR2 SASEGT. The CDR3 extends over 13 amino acids. V lost 6 bases and J lost 8, with 15 bases in between. The CDR3 reads CASRGQGQGTQYF. For the CDR3, the DNA is TGTGCCAGCAGGGGGCAGGGCCAAGGTACGCAGTATTTT.

This clonotype has ten or more counts. The CDR3 nucleotides are TGTGCCAGCAGCGAAACTAGCGGGAACTACGAGCAGTACTTC. Protein: CASSETSGNYEQYF. The chain uses TRBV7-2 and TRBJ2-7, with 10 bases lining up with TRBD2. The junction had 4 bases not matched to a gene; V was cut back by 5 bases and J by 3 bases. The CDR3 totals 14 residues. From germline, CDR1 is SGHTA and CDR2 FQGNSA.

Regarding this clonotype: This may be a read error, as it is one base from a much larger clone. This chain joins TRBV5-4 and TRBJ1-2; D unresolved. Germline lookup yields CDR1 SGHNT and CDR2 YYREEE (reference sequence). The CDR3 runs to 12 residues. V was clipped by 0 bases and J by 4 bases, with 4 bases between them. The CDR3 DNA follows: TGTGCCAGCAGCTTGGACAGCTATGGCTACACCTTC. Amino acid sequence: CASSLDSYGYTF.

This clonotype was counted between two and nine times. CDR3 sequence reads: CAWSREGLTYEQYF. CDR3 sequence (DNA): TGTGCCTGGAGTCGGGAAGGGCTGACCTACGAGCAGTACTTC. This sequence joins TRBV30 and TRBJ2-7; D perhaps matches TRBD2 (5 bases). In germline, CDR1 is GTSNPN, CDR2 SVGIG (reference sequence). With 2 bases removed from V and 2 bases from J, the gap between germline ends came to 13 bases. The CDR3 runs 14 residues.

This clonotype appeared many times. The V call is TRBV7-2, the J call TRBJ2-5, with TRBD2 matching 7 bases. CDR3 length: 15 amino acids. V lost 1 base and J lost 2; bases outside the gene matches: 4. Per germline, CDR1 SGHTA and CDR2 FQGNSA. The CDR3 reads CASSLGGAGQETQYF. The CDR3 DNA is TGTGCCAGCAGCTTAGGGGGAGCGGGGCAAGAGACCCAGTACTTC.

The rearrangement uses TRBV4-1 and TRBJ1-1; D is ambiguous. The CDR3 runs to 14 residues. Trimming took 0 bases from V and 3 from J, leaving 8 bases between them. CDR1 MGHRA and CDR2 YSYEKL come from the germline V gene. This chain's CDR3 is CASSQDPGYTEAFF. The CDR3 DNA reads TGCGCCAGCAGCCAAGATCCGGGGTACACTGAAGCTTTCTTT.

This clonotype showed up just a few times. The conserved closing phenylalanine or tryptophan is absent in this CDR3, likely reflecting a read error. The V and J genes are TRBV4-1 and TRBJ1-4, with TRBD1 matching over 8 bases. The CDR3 sequence is 15 residues long. Trimming cost V 3 bases and J 2 bases; bases outside gene matches: 2. Germline-derived CDR1 and CDR2 are MGHRA and YSYEKL. In DNA, the CDR3 is TGCGCCAGCAGCCAGCAGGGGGCTACTAATGAAAAACTGTTTCTT. It translates to CASSQQGATNEKLFL.

Comment on this clonotype: This may be a read error: a much more frequent sequence differs by one nucleotide. The chain joins TRBV7-9 to TRBJ1-2, with D tentatively TRBD1 (5 bases). The CDR3 is 16 residues long. Germline lookup yields CDR1 SEHNR and CDR2 FQNEAQ (reference sequence). CDR3: CASSHDRDPISYGCTF. CDR3 in DNA: TGTGCCAGCAGCCACGACCGGGACCCAATTTCCTATGGCTGCACCTTC.

This clonotype was counted at least ten times. This chain joins TRBV20-1 and TRBJ2-3; TRBD2 is a possible D gene (6 bases). The CDR3 spans 16 residues. Trimming took off 3 bases at V and 0 bases at J, with 16 bases between the two ends. Germline V gives CDR1 DFQATT, CDR2 SNEGSKA (reference sequence). The CDR3 DNA is TGCAGTGCTAGCCCGAGTGGGAGGCTGAGCACAGATACGCAGTATTTT. Protein: CSASPSGRLSTDTQYF.

As concerns this clonotype: This may be a read error: a much more frequent sequence differs by one nucleotide. The V call is TRBV6-1, the J call TRBJ2-5, with a weak D call TRBD2 (6 bases). CDR1 and CDR2 from the germline V gene are MNHNS and SASEGT. The CDR3 extends over 13 amino acids. Trimming pared 7 bases from V and 3 bases from J, leaving 12 bases between. CDR3: CASIPGLEETQYF. The CDR3 bases are TGTGCCAGCATCCCGGGACTCGAAGAGACCCAGTACTTC.

This clonotype was counted ten times or more. The rearrangement links TRBV3-1 to TRBJ2-3; D is uncertain. Germline V lookup: CDR1 LGHDT, CDR2 YNNKEL (reference sequence). Between the trimmed V and J ends, which lost 4 bases and 12 bases, there was a span of 20 bases. The CDR3 is made up of 14 amino acids. CDR3 sequence: CASSRPVEASHQYF. In nucleotides, the CDR3 is TGTGCCAGCAGCCGACCCGTAGAGGCTAGTCATCAGTATTTT.

With regard to this clonotype: With a much larger clone just one base away, this may be a read error. This chain uses TRBV20-1 with TRBJ1-4, with TRBD1 matching over 8 bases. V lost 6 bases to trimming and J lost 12 bases; unmatched junction nucleotides: 12. The CDR3 contains 13 residues. Per the germline V gene, CDR1 is DFQATT and CDR2 is SNEGSKA (reference sequence). The CDR3 sequence is CSADGQGGSELFF. Written as DNA, the CDR3 is TGCAGTGCGGACGGACAGGGAGGTTCGGAACTGTTTTTT.

At least ten counts were recorded for this clonotype. The chain uses TRBV4-2 and TRBJ1-2; D is unclear. From germline, CDR1 is LGHNA and CDR2 YNFKEQ. The CDR3 spans 15 residues. The V end was cut by 0 bases, the J end by 4 bases, with 12 bases between. CDR3 nucleotide sequence: TGTGCCAGCAGCCAAGATCGGGCAGGAACCTATGGCTACACCTTC. This sequence encodes CASSQDRAGTYGYTF.

The rearrangement uses TRBV2 and TRBJ1-4; 7 positions match TRBD1. This CDR3 has 14 amino acids. The V segment lost 8 bases and the J segment 6 bases; nucleotides outside the gene matches: 9. CDR1 is SNHLY and CDR2 is FYNNEI in the germline V gene. In DNA, the CDR3 is TGTGCCAGCGGAGAACAGGGGTCGGATGAAAAACTGTTTTTT. Translating gives CASGEQGSDEKLFF. Supplemented by reference TRBV2 and TRBJ1-4, the full variable domain reads EPEVTQTPSHQVTQMGQEVILRCVPISNHLYFYWYRQILGQKVEFLVSFYNNEISEKSEIFDDQFSVERPDGSNFTLKIRSTKLEDSAMYFCASGEQGSDEKLFFGSGTQLSVL.

This clonotype was detected many times. The chain links TRBV29-1 to TRBJ2-3; TRBD2 might be the D (6 bases). Germline CDR1 and CDR2: SQVTM and ANQGSEA. Trimming took 7 bases from V and 0 from J, leaving 14 bases between them. The CDR3 consists of 14 residues. The CDR3 region is CSARRGSSTDTQYF. Written as DNA, the CDR3 is TGCAGCGCCCGGAGGGGATCTAGCACAGATACGCAGTATTTT.

This clonotype was counted many times. This chain joins TRBV6-2 or TRBV6-3 and TRBJ2-7, with TRBD2 matching over 14 bases. CDR1 and CDR2 from the germline V gene are MNHEY and SVGEGT. The CDR3 is made up of 16 amino acids. With 6 bases clipped from V and 4 bases from J, the junction kept 8 bases outside the gene matches. Written as DNA, the CDR3 is TGTGCCAGCAGATCCGGGACTAGCGGGAGAAGGTACGAGCAGTACTTC. It is translated as CASRSGTSGRRYEQYF.

In this sample, this clonotype turned up many times. This chain uses TRBV7-8 with TRBJ1-6; no clear D gene. Germline V gene data show CDR1 as SGHVS and CDR2 as FQNEAQ. This CDR3 has 17 amino acids. The ends were cut back, 5 bases at V and 7 bases at J, with 21 bases in the middle. DNA for the CDR3: TGTGCCAGCAGCCCGCAAGTTGGGCCGGGAGCAAATTCACCCCTCCACTTT. It translates to CASSPQVGPGANSPLHF.

This clonotype was found many times. V is TRBV20-1 and J is TRBJ2-5, with D possibly being TRBD1 or TRBD2 (6 bases each). CDR1 DFQATT and CDR2 SNEGSKA come from the germline V gene (reference sequence). The CDR3 is 14 residues long. The CDR3 loop reads CAKILGGGQETQYF. CDR3 nucleotide sequence: TGCGCGAAAATACTAGGGGGAGGTCAAGAGACCCAGTACTTC.

This clonotype was observed many times. The V gene is TRBV9, the J gene TRBJ2-3; a possible D gene is TRBD2 (7 bases). Per germline, CDR1 SGDLS and CDR2 YYNGEE. The length of the CDR3 is 16 residues. Trimming cost V 3 bases and J 3 bases, with 17 bases left between them. The CDR3 here is CASSEGEGGSTDTQYF. The CDR3 coding sequence is TGTGCCAGCAGCGAGGGGGAGGGCGGTTCGACAGATACGCAGTATTTT. Combining the CDR3 with reference TRBV9 and TRBJ2-3 gives the whole variable domain DSGVTQTPKHLITATGQRVTLRCSPRSGDLSVYWYQQSLDQGLQFLIQYYNGEERAKGNILERFSAQQFPDLHSELNLSSLELGDSALYFCASSEGEGGSTDTQYFGPGTRLTVL.

This clonotype appeared many times. This chain connects TRBV6-1 to TRBJ2-7, with 14 bases identical to TRBD2. This CDR3 region has 14 residues. Trimming removed 5 bases from V and 5 bases from J; junction bases left unmatched: 2. Germline V gene lookup returns CDR1 MNHNS and CDR2 SASEGT. The DNA for the CDR3 is TGTGCCAGCAGTTGGACTAGCGGGGGGAACGAGCAGTACTTC. The encoded protein is CASSWTSGGNEQYF.